This T cell receptor (beta chain) came from a study of cytomegalovirus exposure and HLA in healthy donors (dated by TCRdb to the late 2010s). Context from the whole study: An earlier analysis of some 600 of the donors reported over 250 Gb of sequence data and 117 million unique TCR beta sequences obtained from 150 million to 200 million T cells. The genetic ancestry cluster associated with self-reported Caucasian donors included 81% of the roughly 400 genotyped donors. The later analysis used no new phenotypic data to find candidate immune exposures, relying instead on TCR beta sequences and their occurrence across donors. Among about 390 genotyped donors of the cohort, an average of 235,054 unique TCR beta nucleotide sequences were sequenced per donor, roughly a sixth of them non-productive. High-throughput TCR immunosequencing, statistical association of individual TCRs with disease status, and machine learning were combined to predict cytomegalovirus infection status. The T cell repertoires of around 730 subjects were profiled by immunosequencing and related to cytomegalovirus serostatus. A later genetic analysis took genome-wide SNP genotypes for about three fifths of the roughly 700 donors and used that subset as a discovery cohort. Approximately 310 gigabases of sequencing data and about 92 million unique TCR sequences made up an early release that covered roughly 670 HLA-typed donors. An earlier analysis of 450 to 750 of the donors used high-throughput TCR beta sequencing to judge whether each TCR beta V gene segment behaved as functional or pseudogenic. Because of strong linkage in the cohort, roughly five DR-DQ haplotypes were treated as single units for association and clustering. Class I and class II HLA loci were covered by the typing at four-digit resolution. In addition to the first cohort of approximately 650 subjects, a separate validation cohort of 120 different subjects was used. Donor age, sex, ethnicity and CMV serostatus were collected together with the repertoire data. Every repertoire in the discovery cohort had been generated on one and the same sequencing platform. The study was designed to test whether signatures of past pathogen exposure could be identified by cataloging public T cell receptors. In a later analysis, previously published TCR beta repertoires from about 640 donors were re-analyzed and high-resolution HLA genotyping was added so that TCR occurrence patterns could be studied. Typing coverage differed by locus: A, B, C, DRB1 and DQB1 were typed in roughly 620-640 donors, DQA1 in about 500, DPA1 in 606, and DPB1 in roughly 470.

In total, 630 or so healthy bone marrow donors made up the cohort. At the time of sampling, all cohort members were nominally healthy, though unrecorded immune exposures were likely present. The donor tested CMV seropositive, placing the donor among the roughly 270 seropositive members of the cohort. Every donor gave a peripheral blood sample, and the peripheral blood mononuclear cells from that sample were used for TCR beta sequencing. Genomic DNA extraction from the blood cell samples was performed with the Qiagen DNeasy Blood Extraction Kit. Libraries were built with the immunoSEQ multiplex PCR assay. For the multiplex PCR, a mixture combining 60 forward primers for TCR Vbeta segments and 13 reverse primers for TCR Jbeta segments was used. A multiplex PCR assay on genomic DNA amplified the CDR3 region of rearranged TCR beta genes. The Illumina HiSeq System was used to sequence the amplified TCR beta libraries as 87-base-pair reads. The paper's processing steps were these. A later analysis counted about 82 million unique TCR beta chains across the 650 to 700 repertoires, and roughly 11 million of these chains were shared by at least two donors. To remove PCR and sequencing errors, raw reads were error-corrected and collapsed into unique sequences using a nearest-neighbor algorithm that merged closely related sequences. Alignment of CDR3 sequences to IMGT reference sequences was used to assign V, D and J gene segments. For a sequence to be retained, a match of at least six nucleotides was required to both a V gene segment and a J gene segment. Rearrangements were called productive when the CDR3 lacked stop codons and stayed in frame with V and J; all others were non-productive. CDR3 was defined by IMGT convention, running from the second conserved V-encoded cysteine to the conserved J-encoded phenylalanine. In an earlier analysis of approximately 590 of the donors, sequences lacking an unambiguous match to a single V gene segment were excluded. An earlier analysis of some 500 of the donors classified V segments as functional when productive rearrangements were above 56.7% and as segregating when the standard deviation between donors was above 5%. A statistical classification framework was built to diagnose cytomegalovirus status from the catalog of TCR beta chain sequences. A later analysis assigned V and J genes by comparing TCR nucleotide sequences with IMGT/GENE-DB human TR gene sequences. The TCRdist pipeline was used in a later analysis to assign CDR3 sequences and most-parsimonious VDJ recombination scenarios. In a later analysis, each TCR beta chain was defined by its CDR3 amino acid sequence together with its V-gene family, and reads without a unique V-gene family were excluded. In a later analysis, fewer than 650 highly shared, low-generation-probability nucleotide sequences were removed to address suspected cross-contamination and a sequencing artifact. For each public chain, a later analysis derived a clonal expansion index from normalized ranks of inferred template counts within each repertoire. In a later analysis, generation probabilities were computed using a VDJ recombination model fitted to out-of-frame rearrangements, and the results were checked against IGoR. In a later analysis, TCR-TCR, TCR-HLA and TCR-CMV co-occurrence was scored with hypergeometric tests, and a repertoire-size bias correction was applied to TCR pairs. To estimate false discovery rates, a later analysis permuted the HLA or CMV assignments 20 times. In a later analysis, co-occurring TCRs were grouped using DBSCAN, with TCRdist sequence similarity added in when clustering inside HLA-allele-positive subsets. For co-occurrence clustering, repertoires with fewer than 30,000 or more than 120,000 public chains were excluded, along with roughly five repertoires with anomalous nucleotide sharing. This is the immuneACCESS table as TCRdb keeps it, with only in-frame sequences that have V and J called. A part of the clones is gone; compared with another copy, unresolved V genes explain less than half, and the rest is unexplained. From that table come the V and J calls and clone size; the DNA was used to work out D and trimming. The sample profile shows around 110,000 clones; roughly 80% of them were found once. Roughly 20% of the sample rests with the top ten.

Points on this clone: Its cognate antigen has yet to be identified. Qualities for individual bases were not recorded, and no much larger clone is one base off. Other DNA sequences in this specimen translate into the identical CDR3.

Trimmed from V: 4 bases; trimmed from J: 3 bases; junction bases lacking a gene match: 3. Its CDR3 holds 15 amino acids, cysteine through phenylalanine. Just CDR3 DNA is preserved here, 45 bases in frame from base 1. Sequences SGHRS (CDR1) and YFSETQ (CDR2) are obtained from the germline V gene. The investigation overall reported the following: For the cohort, immune exposure information was limited to CMV serostatus. Because counts were too low, some 17 rarely observed V segments, including chromosome 9 orphons, were excluded from the earlier analysis of under 650 of the donors. V-gene and J-gene trimming of TCR beta chains was associated with a missense DCLRE1C variant in a later genetic analysis, and the association was replicated in an independent cohort. A later analysis associated about 17,000 TCR beta sequences with specific HLA alleles at a false discovery rate of 0.05. In an earlier analysis of approximately 590 of the donors, most TCR beta V segments appeared in productive rearrangements about 90% or about 30% of the time, broadly matching IMGT annotations. In a later analysis, the rate of TCR association differed among HLA loci, with DRB1 alleles having the most associated TCRs and HLA-C alleles having the fewest. In the study, 150 to 200 TCR beta chains were listed as associated with cytomegalovirus. A further reported finding was that TCR beta sequences accurately predicted the HLA-A and HLA-B alleles for most subjects in the first cohort. The sequencing pipeline was judged likely to have produced a cluster of highly shared sequence variants as a technical artifact. Only TCR beta chains were sequenced in this cohort, and the absence of alpha or paired-chain data limited detectable features. Because some donors lacked HLA typing at each locus, the association tests relied only on the typed subset. Correlated functional status among segregating V segments might reflect linkage disequilibrium, but an unknown experimental factor could not be ruled out. In a later analysis, HLA-associated TCR beta chains were found to be more clonally expanded and to have lower generation probabilities than equally common non-associated chains. Roughly uniform sequencing depth across donors was assumed in presence/absence analyses, although this assumption may not hold. According to the authors, the approach could potentially be generalized to other disease states and immunological phenotypes. Most TCR sequences were observed very rarely across donors, whereas some public TCRs were present in many individuals. A few of the identified cytomegalovirus-associated TCR beta chains were confirmed in vitro to be specific for cytomegalovirus antigens. When HLA alleles, especially DR and DQ, strongly co-occurred, TCR associations were difficult to assign to individual alleles. A later analysis found that most CMV-associated TCR beta chains appeared HLA-restricted, with HLA associations seemingly driven largely by CMV exposure. A later analysis reported that several top co-occurrence clusters appeared linked to parvovirus B19, influenza, CMV and Epstein-Barr virus. Some IMGT-functional V segments, including TRBV6-2 and TRBV6-3, could not be distinguished by the 87-base-pair reads and were therefore excluded. Cytomegalovirus status was reported to be diagnosed by the classifier with high specificity and sensitivity in both the original and validation cohorts. A later genetic analysis reported fewer N-insertions in productive TCRs among donors in an Asian-associated ancestry cluster than the approximately 670-donor mean.

This clonotype originated in a man aged 30 to 45 in good health and CMV-seropositive. Sequencing used PBMCs. Recombination connected TRBV5-1 to TRBJ2-3, with 12 bases matching TRBD2. For the CDR3, the sequence is CASSLGLAGTDTQYF. The DNA is TGCGCCAGCAGCCTAGGACTAGCGGGAACAGATACGCAGTATTTT.